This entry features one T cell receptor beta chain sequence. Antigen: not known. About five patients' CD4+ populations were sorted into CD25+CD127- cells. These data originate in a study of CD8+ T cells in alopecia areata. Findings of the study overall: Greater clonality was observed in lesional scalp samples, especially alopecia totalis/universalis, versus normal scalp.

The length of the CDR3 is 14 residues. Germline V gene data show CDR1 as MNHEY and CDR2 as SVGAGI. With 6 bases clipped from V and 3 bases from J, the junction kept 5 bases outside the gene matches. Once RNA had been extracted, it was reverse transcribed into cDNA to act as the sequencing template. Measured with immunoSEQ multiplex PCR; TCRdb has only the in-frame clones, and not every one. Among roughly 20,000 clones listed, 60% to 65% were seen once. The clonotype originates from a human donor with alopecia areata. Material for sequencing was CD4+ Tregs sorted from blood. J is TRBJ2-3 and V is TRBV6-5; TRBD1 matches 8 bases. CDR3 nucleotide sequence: TGTGCCAGCAGAACAGGGGGTGAGACAGATACGCAGTATTTT. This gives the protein CASRTGGETDTQYF.